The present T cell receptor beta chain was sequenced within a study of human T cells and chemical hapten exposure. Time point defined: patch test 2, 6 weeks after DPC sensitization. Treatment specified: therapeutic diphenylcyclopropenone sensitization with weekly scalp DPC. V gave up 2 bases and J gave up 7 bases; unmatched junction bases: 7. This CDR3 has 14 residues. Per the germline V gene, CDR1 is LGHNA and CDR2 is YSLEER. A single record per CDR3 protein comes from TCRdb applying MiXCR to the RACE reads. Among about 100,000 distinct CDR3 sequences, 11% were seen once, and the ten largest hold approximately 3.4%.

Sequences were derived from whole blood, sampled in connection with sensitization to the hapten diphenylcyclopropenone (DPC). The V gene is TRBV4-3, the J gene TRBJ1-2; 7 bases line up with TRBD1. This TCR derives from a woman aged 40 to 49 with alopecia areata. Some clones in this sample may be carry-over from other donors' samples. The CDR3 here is CASSQLRQGPGYTF. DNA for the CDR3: TGCGCCAGCAGCCAACTAAGACAGGGCCCTGGCTACACCTTC.